This is a list of T cell receptor beta chains from one sample in a study of control samples from healthy donors and cancer patients. Sequencing was performed with immunoSEQ multiplex PCR; in TCRdb, only in-frame clones are kept and a portion is missing. The profile covers 95,000 to 150,000 clones, with roughly nine tenths appearing a single time and about 7.2% taken by the ten largest. Input material: blood. These receptors all stem from a woman between 18 and 30 years old in good health. CDR3s include the opening cysteine and the closing phenylalanine or tryptophan. The order of the fields is J gene, V gene, CDR3 protein.

j_call: TRBJ2-5
v_call: TRBV9
cdr3_aa: CASSPPGTGVETQYF

j_call: TRBJ2-4
v_call: TRBV5-6
cdr3_aa: CASSLEQGALAKNIQYF

j_call: TRBJ1-1
v_call: TRBV7-2
cdr3_aa: CASSLERGTGWGTEAFF

j_call: TRBJ2-1
v_call: TRBV7-2
cdr3_aa: CASSRESGQFYNEQFF

j_call: TRBJ1-4
v_call: TRBV20-1
cdr3_aa: CSGPAGGKLFF

j_call: TRBJ1-1
v_call: TRBV7-9
cdr3_aa: CASSLGGQGRTEAFF

j_call: TRBJ1-1
v_call: TRBV12-3/TRBV12-4
cdr3_aa: CASSLKGNTEAFF

j_call: TRBJ1-2
v_call: TRBV7-9
cdr3_aa: CASSFSGQARGYTF

j_call: TRBJ1-4
v_call: TRBV4-3
cdr3_aa: CASSQVKLGVGLGTNEKLFF

j_call: TRBJ1-1
v_call: TRBV2
cdr3_aa: CASVLDGTEAFF

j_call: TRBJ2-1
v_call: TRBV28
cdr3_aa: CASSFLLAGEHRNEQFF

j_call: TRBJ1-1
v_call: TRBV7-8
cdr3_aa: CASSLGGGNTEAFF

j_call: TRBJ2-7
v_call: TRBV11-3
cdr3_aa: CASSRTGSGEQYF

j_call: TRBJ1-2
v_call: TRBV28
cdr3_aa: CASSLFPGYGYTF

j_call: TRBJ2-1
v_call: TRBV6-6
cdr3_aa: CASSAGTGGNNEQFF

j_call: TRBJ2-3
v_call: TRBV21-1
cdr3_aa: CASSKNGGTDRSTDTQYF

j_call: TRBJ1-4
v_call: TRBV18
cdr3_aa: CASSPGTGGNEKLFF

j_call: TRBJ2-2
v_call: TRBV2
cdr3_aa: CASSVQGSGELFF

j_call: TRBJ2-5
v_call: TRBV21-1
cdr3_aa: CASSKAGTSGETQYF

j_call: TRBJ2-1
v_call: TRBV20-1
cdr3_aa: CSASSIYGLHNEQFF

j_call: TRBJ1-4
v_call: TRBV12-3/TRBV12-4
cdr3_aa: CASSLAPLEKLFF

j_call: TRBJ1-5
v_call: TRBV6-5
cdr3_aa: CASSYSPNQPQHF

j_call: TRBJ2-7
v_call: TRBV7-6
cdr3_aa: CASSLENGRPSGEQYF

j_call: TRBJ2-3
v_call: TRBV24-1
cdr3_aa: CATSDTATSSTDTQYF

j_call: TRBJ2-5
v_call: TRBV5-4
cdr3_aa: CASSLDEDRAKETQYF

j_call: TRBJ2-7
v_call: TRBV15
cdr3_aa: CATSGTGILYEQYF

j_call: TRBJ1-4
v_call: TRBV5-5
cdr3_aa: CASSQPGQGIEKLFF

j_call: TRBJ1-1
v_call: TRBV7-7
cdr3_aa: CASSLRTGIIDTEAFF

j_call: TRBJ2-7
v_call: TRBV9
cdr3_aa: CASSVSTFPYEQYF

j_call: TRBJ1-3
v_call: TRBV19
cdr3_aa: CASRHNSGNTIYF

j_call: TRBJ1-3
v_call: TRBV7-8
cdr3_aa: CASSLAGRGGNTIYF

j_call: TRBJ2-7
v_call: TRBV28
cdr3_aa: CASRNYRGLQLEQYF

j_call: TRBJ2-7
v_call: TRBV12-3/TRBV12-4
cdr3_aa: CASSFSSEQYF

j_call: TRBJ2-1
v_call: TRBV24-1
cdr3_aa: CATSDGASGTYNEQFF

j_call: TRBJ2-3
v_call: TRBV5-6
cdr3_aa: CASSLGHGDTQYF

j_call: TRBJ2-3
v_call: TRBV19
cdr3_aa: CASSISGTGGTDTQYF

j_call: TRBJ2-4
v_call: TRBV6-2/TRBV6-3
cdr3_aa: CASSILQVPGAKNIQYF

j_call: TRBJ2-3
v_call: TRBV27
cdr3_aa: CASSLVPLRRASTDTQYF

j_call: TRBJ2-7
v_call: TRBV11-2
cdr3_aa: CASSLRGYEQYF

j_call: TRBJ1-6
v_call: TRBV19
cdr3_aa: CASSSSDISPLHF

j_call: TRBJ2-5
v_call: TRBV3-1/TRBV3-2
cdr3_aa: CASSTGTGGGTGTQYF

j_call: TRBJ2-3
v_call: TRBV9
cdr3_aa: CASSDRTGHGDTQYF

j_call: TRBJ1-2
v_call: TRBV6-1
cdr3_aa: CASSEWGSRQGVYGYTF

j_call: TRBJ2-7
v_call: TRBV14
cdr3_aa: CASSQGHGTGGHEQYF

j_call: TRBJ2-5
v_call: TRBV27
cdr3_aa: CASSLGEGRETQYF

j_call: TRBJ2-2
v_call: TRBV4-1
cdr3_aa: CASSQEVLAGGPGTFNTGELFF

j_call: TRBJ2-2
v_call: TRBV18
cdr3_aa: CASSPQPNTGELFF

j_call: TRBJ1-1
v_call: TRBV27
cdr3_aa: CASSSPWSTEAFF

j_call: TRBJ1-6
v_call: TRBV27
cdr3_aa: CASSLQDINNSPLHF

j_call: TRBJ1-2
v_call: TRBV19
cdr3_aa: CASSMGGLGSDGYTF